This note documents a single TCR beta chain sequence. This specimen comes from a study of T cell changes during pregnancy in multiple sclerosis. Only in-frame clones appear in the TCRdb table, and some are missing; sequencing was by immunoSEQ multiplex PCR. The sample lists about 31,000 clones, more than 85% seen once, with 0.4% to 0.5% in the top ten. With 0 bases removed from V and 5 bases from J, the gap between germline ends came to 14 bases. Germline-derived CDR1 and CDR2 are SGDLS and YYNGEE. The CDR3 runs to 15 residues. V usage is TRBV9 and J usage is TRBJ2-5; the D gene is possibly TRBD2 (6 bases). This clonotype was sampled from a female donor with multiple sclerosis, enrolled in a pregnancy study. The sample consisted of CD4+ T cells from peripheral blood mononuclear cells, taken in the second trimester of pregnancy. CDR3 sequence reads: CASSVEGGELETQYF. CDR3 sequence (DNA): TGTGCCAGCAGCGTAGAAGGAGGGGAACTCGAGACCCAGTACTTC.